One sample yielded the 15 T cell receptor beta chains listed below, sequenced in a study of T cell responses to AZD1222 COVID-19 vaccine. The data were produced by immunoSEQ multiplex PCR, yet TCRdb's version contains in-frame clones alone and is incomplete. The repertoire has 42,000 or so clones, 88% of them found once; the top ten carry 20% to 30%. The input for sequencing was peripheral blood, taken 28 days after the second dose of the MenACWY control vaccine. The receptors come from an adult who received the MenACWY meningococcal vaccine as a control.

The chain employs TRBV27 and TRBJ1-2; 10 bases line up with TRBD1. The CDR3 has 15 residues. With 5 bases clipped from V and 8 bases from J, the junction kept 11 bases outside the gene matches. Per germline, CDR1 MNHEY and CDR2 SMNVEV (reference sequence). For the CDR3, the DNA is TGTGCCAGCAGTCCCAACCCCGACAGGGGGCGGGGCTACACCTTC. Its protein is CASSPNPDRGRGYTF.

This clone was seen more than once but under ten times. This chain connects TRBV7-3 to TRBJ1-2; 8 bases fit TRBD1. This CDR3 comprises 14 residues. J lost 6 bases, V lost 5 bases, and 8 bases had no gene match. CDR1 SGHTA and CDR2 FQGTGA come from the germline V gene. The CDR3, as DNA: TGTGCCAGCAGCCCTCGGACAGGGAGCAATGGCTACACCTTC. This translates into CASSPRTGSNGYTF.

The V gene is TRBV15, the J gene TRBJ2-1; a possible D gene is TRBD2 (6 bases). The V end lost 5 bases, the J end lost 7 bases, and 18 bases lay between the germline ends. The CDR3 is made up of 15 amino acids. CDR1 and CDR2 (germline): LNHNV, YYDKDF (reference sequence). CDR3 sequence (DNA): TGTGCCACCAGCCCCCGGCGGGACTCATATAATGAGCAGTTCTTC. Its translation is CATSPRRDSYNEQFF.

The chain is built from TRBV4-1 and TRBJ2-5; D is perhaps TRBD2 (6 bases). The CDR3 sequence is 17 residues long. V gave up 0 bases and J gave up 4 bases, with 18 bases separating them. CDR1 MGHRA and CDR2 YSYEKL come from the germline V gene. The CDR3 nucleotides read TGCGCCAGCAGCCAAGACTCTGGGCTATTCGGGAGAGAGACCCAGTACTTC. Protein product: CASSQDSGLFGRETQYF.

V usage is TRBV11-2 and J usage is TRBJ1-1; no clear D gene. The V end lost 0 bases, the J end lost 6 bases, and 8 bases lay between the germline ends. The CDR3 loop spans 13 amino acids. Germline V gene lookup returns CDR1 SGHAT and CDR2 FQNNGV. The CDR3 DNA is TGTGCCAGCAGCTTAGAAAGCCAGTCTGAAGCTTTCTTT. It specifies CASSLESQSEAFF.

This clone is a singleton in its sample. This rearrangement joins TRBV5-1 to TRBJ1-4, with D possibly being TRBD1 (5 bases). This CDR3 has 14 residues. V was clipped by 3 bases and J by 3 bases, with 9 bases between them. Germline V CDR1 and CDR2: SGHRS, YFSETQ. The DNA for the CDR3 is TGCGCCAGCAGCTCTAGGGACCCTAATGAAAAACTGTTTTTT. This gives the protein CASSSRDPNEKLFF.

This clone was counted a few times. This chain connects TRBV27 to TRBJ1-3, with D hard to call. The V end was cut by 9 bases, the J end by 0 bases, with 3 bases between. Germline loops: CDR1 MNHEY, CDR2 SMNVEV (reference sequence). The CDR3 runs 11 residues. The CDR3 DNA is TGTGCCAGTGACTCTGGAAACACCATATATTTT. This codes for CASDSGNTIYF.

The CDR3 sequence is CASRRSNRNYGYTF. Here the CDR3 DNA reads TGTGCCAGCAGAAGGTCTAACAGGAACTATGGCTACACCTTC. The chain couples TRBV2 to TRBJ1-2; perhaps TRBD1 as D (5 bases). V was shortened by 6 bases and J by 2 bases, with 13 bases between the two germline ends. There are 14 residues in the CDR3. Germline V gives CDR1 SNHLY, CDR2 FYNNEI.

The chain combines TRBV7-8 with TRBJ2-7; TRBD2 agrees at 12 bases. Trimming removed 1 base from V and 10 bases from J; junction bases left unmatched: 14. CDR1 is SGHVS, CDR2 FQNEAQ, per germline. CDR3 length: 17 amino acids. CDR3 nucleotide sequence: TGTGCCAGCAGCTTAGGGGGGCCGGCTAGCGGGAGGGCCTCTCAGTACTTC. This translates into CASSLGGPASGRASQYF.

This rearrangement joins TRBV9 to TRBJ2-1; 9 positions agree with TRBD2. Per germline, CDR1 SGDLS and CDR2 YYNGEE. The V and J ends lost 0 bases and 9 bases, in that order; junction bases with no gene match: 4. This CDR3 is built from 14 residues. CDR3 region: CASSVEAGGGEQFF. The CDR3 bases are TGTGCCAGCAGCGTAGAAGCGGGAGGTGGTGAGCAGTTCTTC.

The chain employs TRBV9 and TRBJ2-7; TRBD2 matches 10 bases. With V trimmed by 0 bases and J by 0 bases, 0 bases remained unmatched. Per germline, CDR1 SGDLS and CDR2 YYNGEE. This CDR3 spans 15 amino acids. The CDR3 DNA reads TGTGCCAGCAGCGTAGGGACTAGCGGCTCCTACGAGCAGTACTTC. It translates to CASSVGTSGSYEQYF. The variable domain in full, completed from reference TRBV9 and TRBJ2-7, reads DSGVTQTPKHLITATGQRVTLRCSPRSGDLSVYWYQQSLDQGLQFLIQYYNGEERAKGNILERFSAQQFPDLHSELNLSSLELGDSALYFCASSVGTSGSYEQYFGPGTRLTVT.

The V gene is TRBV19, the J gene TRBJ2-3; a possible D gene is TRBD2 (6 bases). The CDR3 spans 14 residues. From germline, CDR1 is LNHDA and CDR2 SQIVND (reference sequence). Deletions cut 4 bases from V and 4 bases from J, with 12 bases between. CDR3 in DNA: TGTGCCAGTAGTAACCTACTAGCCCCAGATACGCAGTATTTT. Protein: CASSNLLAPDTQYF.

The chain employs TRBV19 and TRBJ1-2; no clear D gene. Germline CDR1 is LNHDA and CDR2 is SQIVND (reference sequence). With 1 base removed from V and 8 bases from J, the gap between germline ends came to 11 bases. The CDR3 spans 13 residues. The CDR3 is CASSIARERGYTF. The CDR3 DNA reads as TGTGCCAGTAGTATAGCCCGAGAGCGGGGCTACACCTTC.

The CDR3 DNA sequence: TGTGCCAGCAGCTGGACTAGCGGGAACACAGATACGCAGTATTTT. Translation gives CASSWTSGNTDTQYF. The chain employs TRBV7-3 and TRBJ2-3; 12 bases are shared with TRBD2. This CDR3 contains 15 residues. CDR1 SGHTA and CDR2 FQGTGA come from the germline V gene. The J segment lost 2 bases and the V segment lost 4 bases, leaving 1 base of the junction unmatched.

The V call is TRBV7-2, the J call TRBJ2-1; D remains unclear. V lost 2 bases and J lost 12, with 14 bases in between. This CDR3 is built from 13 residues. CDR1 is SGHTA and CDR2 is FQGNSA in the germline V gene. CDR3 nucleotide sequence: TGTGCCAGCAGCTTACCACCCGTACCCTGGCAGTTCTTC. This encodes CASSLPPVPWQFF.